Below, 27 T cell receptor beta chains from the same sample are listed, as sequenced in a study of cytomegalovirus exposure and HLA in healthy donors. The PCR was carried out with 60 Vbeta primers and 13 Jbeta primers. The repertoire was sequenced with immunoSEQ multiplex PCR; TCRdb's copy has only in-frame clones and lacks some. The table records about 170,000 clones, approximately 79% of them present only once. The specimen sequenced was PBMCs. All receptors derive from a male donor in good health and CMV-seronegative.

The J gene is TRBJ2-5, the V gene TRBV6-6; 7 bases agree with TRBD2. Trimming at V came to 6 bases and at J to 10 bases, leaving 17 bases not matched to a gene. Germline loops: CDR1 MNHNY, CDR2 SVGAGI (reference sequence). This CDR3 has 15 amino acids. CDR3 nucleotides: TGTGCCAGCAGAACAACGAGCGGGGCCCTAAAGGGCCAGTACTTC. Its translation is CASRTTSGALKGQYF.

The chain has TRBV5-4 and TRBJ2-7, with TRBD1 matching 7 bases. Per the germline V gene, CDR1 is SGHNT and CDR2 is YYREEE (reference sequence). The junction had 5 bases not matched to a gene; V was cut back by 1 base and J by 4 bases. There are 14 residues in the CDR3. DNA of the CDR3: TGTGCCAGCAGCTTGAAGACAGGGAGTTACGAGCAGTACTTC. Translating it yields CASSLKTGSYEQYF.

This clone came up once. The chain has TRBV18 and TRBJ1-1; D call uncertain. Trimming left V 2 bases short and J 3 bases short, with 10 bases between. The V gene's germline CDR1 is KGHSH and CDR2 LQKENI. This CDR3 region has 14 residues. As DNA, the CDR3 is TGTGCCAGCTCACCATCGTCACTTGACACTGAAGCTTTCTTT. Translating it yields CASSPSSLDTEAFF.

The J gene is TRBJ2-7, the V gene TRBV14, with TRBD1 matching over 9 bases. The V and J ends lost 1 base and 3 bases, in that order; junction bases with no gene match: 16. CDR3 length: 19 residues. CDR1 is SGHDN and CDR2 is FVKESK in the germline V gene. CDR3 nucleotide sequence: TGTGCCAGCAGCCAAGTCGCCGCCTGGGGGACAGGGCGTATCTACGAGCAGTACTTC. This gives the protein CASSQVAAWGTGRIYEQYF.

Written as DNA, the CDR3 is TGTGCCAGCAGGCTAACAGGGGCAGGCTATGGCTACACCTTC. Translated: CASRLTGAGYGYTF. The chain employs TRBV6-1 and TRBJ1-2; the match to TRBD1 covers 7 bases. V lost 6 bases to trimming and J lost 4 bases; unmatched junction nucleotides: 8. Germline lookup yields CDR1 MNHNS and CDR2 SASEGT. CDR3 length equals 14 residues.

V gene TRBV6-1 combines with J gene TRBJ1-6, with TRBD1 as a possible D gene (5 bases). V lost 4 bases and J 0 bases, leaving 19 bases between the germline ends. The CDR3 totals 19 residues. Per germline, CDR1 MNHNS and CDR2 SASEGT. The CDR3 DNA is TGTGCCAGCAGTGTACGGGGGTTTTCCGCTCGCTCCTATAATTCACCCCTCCACTTT. Encoded protein: CASSVRGFSARSYNSPLHF.

The rearrangement joins TRBV5-1 to TRBJ2-7; possible D gene TRBD2, 6 bases. CDR1 is SGHRS and CDR2 is YFSETQ in the germline V gene. Between the trimmed V and J ends, which lost 0 bases and 7 bases, there was a span of 11 bases. The CDR3 spans 13 residues. CDR3 coding DNA: TGCGCCAGCAGCTTGGCCGGGGGTAATGAGCAGTACTTC. This translates into CASSLAGGNEQYF. The whole variable domain, filled in from reference TRBV5-1 and TRBJ2-7, reads KAGVTQTPRYLIKTRGQQVTLSCSPISGHRSVSWYQQTPGQGLQFLFEYFSETQRNKGNFPGRFSGRQFSNSRSEMNVSTLELGDSALYLCASSLAGGNEQYFGPGTRLTVT.

This chain connects TRBV7-2 to TRBJ2-7; D is perhaps TRBD1 (6 bases). Trimming removed 6 bases at V and 6 bases at J, with 18 bases between. The CDR3 totals 14 residues. Germline loops: CDR1 SGHTA, CDR2 FQGNSA. The CDR3 sequence: CASRSDRNLGEQYF. DNA for the CDR3: TGTGCCAGCAGATCTGACAGGAATCTGGGCGAGCAGTACTTC.

The chain couples TRBV10-3 to TRBJ2-3, with 8 bases aligning to TRBD1. This CDR3 spans 13 amino acids. Germline V gene sequence: CDR1 ENHRY, CDR2 SYGVKD. The J segment lost 5 bases and the V segment lost 6 bases, leaving 4 bases of the junction unmatched. Written as DNA, the CDR3 is TGTGCCATCAGCCCCGACAGGGGAGATACGCAGTATTTT. Translation gives CAISPDRGDTQYF.

In regard to this clone: The CDR3 does not close with the conserved phenylalanine or tryptophan, likely indicating a read error. The rearrangement uses TRBV5-6 and TRBJ2-7, with D maybe TRBD1 (6 bases). Germline CDR1 reads SGHDT; CDR2 reads YYEEEE. V gave up 0 bases and J gave up 5 bases, with 12 bases separating them. The length of the CDR3 is 14 residues. The CDR3 sequence: CASSLVGGVDEQYL. CDR3 DNA: TGTGCCAGCAGCTTGGTAGGGGGTGTCGACGAGCAGTACCTC.

CDR3 bases: TGTGCCAGTAGTCGCAAGGGGGGGGGTCTAGGGGAGGCCCAGTACTTC. It codes for CASSRKGGGLGEAQYF. The genes are TRBV19 and TRBJ2-5; tentative D call: TRBD2 (7 bases). V was cut by 5 bases and J by 9 bases, with 25 bases left in between. This CDR3 has 16 amino acids. Germline V gene data show CDR1 as LNHDA and CDR2 as SQIVND (reference sequence).

The CDR3 spells CAISRDMYQQYF. Written as DNA, the CDR3 is TGTGCCATCAGCCGGGACATGTATCAGCAGTACTTC. The chain employs TRBV10-3 and TRBJ2-7, with D possibly being TRBD1 (6 bases). The CDR3 length is 12 residues. Germline CDR1 reads ENHRY; CDR2 reads SYGVKD. The V and J ends lost 6 bases and 8 bases respectively, with 14 bases between them.

V usage is TRBV5-1 and J usage is TRBJ2-1; the D gene is possibly TRBD1 (7 bases). Germline-derived CDR1 and CDR2 are SGHRS and YFSETQ. This CDR3 has 15 residues. Trimming took off 0 bases at V and 5 bases at J, with 12 bases between the two ends. DNA of the CDR3: TGCGCCAGCAGCTTGGACAGGGGAGGCAACAATGAGCAGTTCTTC. This translates into CASSLDRGGNNEQFF.

The rearrangement uses TRBV6-5 and TRBJ1-4; D unclear. The V gene's germline CDR1 is MNHEY and CDR2 SVGAGI. This CDR3 region has 14 residues. Trimming shortened V by 3 bases and J by 7 bases, and 12 bases separated the two germline ends. CDR3 loop: CASSYSPKLEKLFF. In nucleotides, the CDR3 is TGTGCCAGCAGTTATAGCCCTAAACTTGAAAAACTGTTTTTT.

This clone was seen only a few times. The V call is TRBV7-2, the J call TRBJ1-5; possible D gene TRBD1, 6 bases. Germline V CDR1 and CDR2: SGHTA, FQGNSA. Trimming took off 1 base at V and 3 bases at J, with 10 bases between the two ends. This CDR3 is 15 amino acids long. The CDR3 loop is CASSLGTAFNQPQHF. CDR3 nucleotides: TGTGCCAGCAGCTTAGGGACAGCCTTCAATCAGCCCCAGCATTTT. The full variable domain, with the rest looked up from reference TRBV7-2 and TRBJ1-5, is GAGVSQSPSNKVTEKGKDVELRCDPISGHTALYWYRQSLGQGLEFLIYFQGNSAPDKSGLPSDRFSAERTGGSVSTLTIQRTQQEDSAVYLCASSLGTAFNQPQHFGDGTRLSIL.

This chain uses TRBV5-1 with TRBJ2-7; D is possibly TRBD1 (6 bases). Germline V lookup: CDR1 SGHRS, CDR2 YFSETQ. V shed 3 bases and J shed 6 bases, with 19 bases lying between them. The CDR3 has 15 residues. CDR3 nucleotides: TGCGCCAGCAGCTCCACAGGGAGCACCCTGGGCGAGCAGTACTTC. Amino acid sequence: CASSSTGSTLGEQYF.

V gene TRBV4-1 combines with J gene TRBJ2-3; 7 bases are a match to TRBD1. Losses at the gene ends were 5 bases for V and 2 bases for J; bases not matched to a gene: 13. The length of the CDR3 is 17 residues. CDR1 MGHRA and CDR2 YSYEKL come from the germline V gene. The CDR3 sequence is CASSWQTGPRNTDTQYF. CDR3 nucleotides: TGCGCCAGCAGCTGGCAGACAGGGCCGAGAAACACAGATACGCAGTATTTT.

The V gene is TRBV5-5, the J gene TRBJ1-6; possible D gene TRBD1, 5 bases. Trimming took 5 bases from V and 3 from J, leaving 15 bases between them. The CDR3 is 16 amino acids. The germline gives CDR1 SGHKS, CDR2 YYEKEE (reference sequence). In nucleotides, the CDR3 is TGTGCCAGCAGTTACGGACCGACAGACTATAATTCACCCCTCCACTTT. Translation: CASSYGPTDYNSPLHF.

The rearrangement uses TRBV6-1 and TRBJ1-1; D might be TRBD1 (6 bases). Germline CDR1 MNHNS, CDR2 SASEGT. Trimming shortened V by 7 bases and J by 5 bases, and 20 bases separated the two germline ends. The CDR3 runs 15 residues. CDR3 DNA sequence: TGTGCCAGCAAATTTTTTCGACAGGCCGAAACTGAAGCTTTCTTT. Translated: CASKFFRQAETEAFF.

V gene TRBV7-2 combines with J gene TRBJ1-1, with D possibly being TRBD1 (5 bases). This CDR3 is built from 14 residues. Germline V CDR1 and CDR2: SGHTA, FQGNSA. V dropped 2 bases and J dropped 4 bases, with 11 bases sitting between them. In nucleotides, the CDR3 is TGTGCCAGCAGCTTAAAGGGAGGGACCACTGAAGCTTTCTTT. It specifies CASSLKGGTTEAFF.

V is TRBV6-5 and J is TRBJ2-7, with TRBD1 matching over 7 bases. CDR3 length: 13 amino acids. V lost 7 bases and J lost 6; bases outside the gene matches: 9. Germline V gene data show CDR1 as MNHEY and CDR2 as SVGAGI. The CDR3 bases are TGTGCCAGCACCGGGACAGCTCTCTCCGAGCAGTACTTC. It specifies CASTGTALSEQYF.

The rearrangement links TRBV4-1 to TRBJ1-1; TRBD1 agrees at 10 bases. The CDR3 contains 14 residues. Germline CDR1 and CDR2: MGHRA and YSYEKL. The J segment lost 5 bases and the V segment lost 4 bases, leaving 4 bases of the junction unmatched. The CDR3, as DNA: TGCGCCAGCAGCCGGGACAGGGGTTGGACTGAAGCTTTCTTT. Translating gives CASSRDRGWTEAFF.

The CDR3 loop is CASSLTLAGSYEQYF. CDR3 sequence (DNA): TGTGCCAGCAGTTTAACACTAGCGGGGTCCTACGAGCAGTACTTC. The rearrangement uses TRBV27 and TRBJ2-7, with 10 positions matching TRBD2. CDR1 is MNHEY and CDR2 is SMNVEV in the germline V gene (reference sequence). Losses at the gene ends were 2 bases for V and 1 base for J; bases not matched to a gene: 2. The CDR3 runs to 15 residues.

The V gene is TRBV4-2, the J gene TRBJ2-7, with D possibly TRBD2 on 5 matching bases. The CDR3 is made up of 17 amino acids. Trimming removed 2 bases from V and 1 base from J, with 18 bases in between. In germline, CDR1 is LGHNA, CDR2 YNFKEQ. CDR3 sequence: CASSQFSSGTLSYEQYF. CDR3 coding DNA: TGTGCCAGCAGCCAATTTTCGAGCGGCACCCTATCCTACGAGCAGTACTTC.

J is TRBJ2-1 and V is TRBV30; no clear D. The germline gives CDR1 GTSNPN, CDR2 SVGIG (reference sequence). Trimming removed 4 bases from V and 8 bases from J, with 9 bases in between. CDR3 length: 11 amino acids. CDR3 sequence reads: CAWISGYEQFF. CDR3 DNA: TGTGCCTGGATAAGTGGCTATGAGCAGTTCTTC.

This chain joins TRBV30 and TRBJ2-3, with TRBD2 identical over 9 bases. V gave up 0 bases and J gave up 5 bases; unmatched junction bases: 3. This CDR3 is built from 14 residues. The germline gives CDR1 GTSNPN, CDR2 SVGIG (reference sequence). The DNA of the CDR3 is TGTGCCTGGAGTGTGAGCGGGGGGTTAGATACGCAGTATTTT. It codes for CAWSVSGGLDTQYF.

This sequence joins TRBV10-2 and TRBJ2-1; 8 bases line up with TRBD2. The CDR3 is 15 amino acids. With 3 bases clipped from V and 8 bases from J, the junction kept 9 bases outside the gene matches. CDR1 and CDR2 from the germline V gene are WSHSY and SAAADI. The CDR3: CASSDPGGGTDEQFF. The CDR3 coding sequence is TGCGCCAGCAGTGACCCCGGGGGGGGCACCGATGAGCAGTTCTTC.